These 29 T cell receptor beta chains came from one sample sequenced in a study of patients and donors after allogeneic stem cell transplantation. TCRdb fed the RT-PCR reads into MiXCR, producing one record per CDR3 protein. This table holds about 200,000 distinct CDR3 sequences, 38% found once. The specimen sequenced was blood, either unsorted or a sorted T cell fraction (not recorded which). The receptors were gathered from a human donor who was either an allogeneic HSCT recipient or a stem cell or donor lymphocyte infusion donor (not recorded which). It is not recorded whose cells these are; they may come from a transplant donor.

This clonotype was observed a few times. The V gene is TRBV10-3, the J gene TRBJ2-2, with 7 nucleotides matching TRBD1. There are 15 residues in the CDR3. The junction had 13 bases not matched to a gene; V was cut back by 10 bases and J by 5 bases. Germline V gene sequence: CDR1 ENHRY, CDR2 SYGVKD. The CDR3, as DNA: TGTGCCACCTACCCGGGACAGAGTGTGACCGGGGAGCTGTTTTTT. It codes for CATYPGQSVTGELFF.

The gene calls are TRBV28 and TRBJ2-5, with 8 bases aligning to TRBD2. Germline V CDR1 and CDR2: MDHEN, SYDVKM. J was trimmed by 2 bases and V by 5 bases; bases with no gene match: 10. This CDR3 has 16 amino acids. CDR3 in amino acids: CASSPVQRGSQETQYF. CDR3 nucleotide sequence: TGTGCCAGCAGTCCTGTACAGCGGGGGAGTCAAGAGACCCAGTACTTC. Filled out from reference TRBV28 and TRBJ2-5, the complete variable domain reads DVKVTQSSRYLVKRTGEKVFLECVQDMDHENMFWYRQDPGLGLRLIYFSYDVKMKEKGDIPEGYSVSREKKERFSLILESASTNQTSMYLCASSPVQRGSQETQYFGPGTRLLVL.

The rearrangement joins TRBV4-3 to TRBJ1-1; tentative D call: TRBD1 (5 bases). The germline gives CDR1 LGHNA, CDR2 YSLEER. Trimming removed 4 bases at V and 3 bases at J, with 12 bases between. The CDR3 runs to 14 residues. The CDR3 DNA is TGCGCCAGCAGCCTACGCTTGGGGGACACTGAAGCTTTCTTT. Amino acid sequence: CASSLRLGDTEAFF.

The chain uses TRBV6-5 and TRBJ1-6; 7 nucleotides align to TRBD1. V gave up 0 bases and J gave up 7 bases; unmatched junction bases: 3. The CDR3 runs to 15 residues. Germline V gene data show CDR1 as MNHEY and CDR2 as SVGAGI. CDR3: CASSYSTGANSPLHF. The CDR3 nucleotides are TGTGCCAGCAGTTACTCAACAGGGGCAAATTCACCCCTCCACTTT.

This clonotype was detected a few times. The chain recombines TRBV7-9 with TRBJ1-1; D is perhaps TRBD1 (5 bases). Germline CDR1 reads SEHNR; CDR2 reads FQNEAQ (reference sequence). Trimming removed 5 bases at V and 3 bases at J, with 13 bases between. There are 14 residues in the CDR3. The CDR3 protein is CASSPEGTYTEAFF. CDR3 coding DNA: TGTGCCAGCAGCCCTGAGGGGACTTACACTGAAGCTTTCTTT.

This clonotype was observed a handful of times. The CDR3 reads CASSPDGNQPQHF. CDR3 in DNA: TGTGCCAGCAGCCCCGACGGTAATCAGCCCCAGCATTTT. V gene TRBV7-6 combines with J gene TRBJ1-5; no firm D call. The CDR3 consists of 13 residues. The V gene lost 5 bases and the J gene lost 4 bases, with 9 bases spanning the gap. Germline V gene data show CDR1 as SGHVS and CDR2 as FNYEAQ. The full variable domain, rest sourced from reference TRBV7-6 and TRBJ1-5, is GAGVSQSPRYKVTKRGQDVALRCDPISGHVSLYWYRQALGQGPEFLTYFNYEAQQDKSGLPNDRFSAERPEGSISTLTIQRTEQRDSAMYRCASSPDGNQPQHFGDGTRLSIL.

The chain couples TRBV20-1 to TRBJ2-7; D ambiguous. Trimming stripped 4 bases from V and 2 bases from J, with 6 bases between. The CDR3 covers 11 residues. Germline CDR1 is DFQATT and CDR2 is SNEGSKA (reference sequence). The DNA for the CDR3 is TGCAGTGCTACAGGAGCCTACGAGCAGTACTTC. Protein: CSATGAYEQYF.

This clonotype was observed a few times. The chain uses TRBV28 and TRBJ1-5; D gene uncertain. The CDR3 is 13 amino acids. Trimming shortened V by 5 bases and J by 9 bases, and 14 bases separated the two germline ends. Per the germline V gene, CDR1 is MDHEN and CDR2 is SYDVKM. The CDR3: CASSPGPSRPQHF. CDR3 DNA sequence: TGTGCCAGCAGTCCCGGGCCCAGCAGGCCCCAGCATTTT.

This chain connects TRBV2 to TRBJ1-1; 9 bases line up with TRBD1. Per germline, CDR1 SNHLY and CDR2 FYNNEI. The J segment lost 0 bases and the V segment lost 6 bases, leaving 5 bases of the junction unmatched. CDR3 length: 15 residues. CDR3 bases: TGTGCCAGCAGCGGCGACAGGGGGTTGAACACTGAAGCTTTCTTT. Translated, it gives CASSGDRGLNTEAFF.

The rearrangement joins TRBV5-1 to TRBJ2-2; maybe TRBD1 (5 bases). Per germline, CDR1 SGHRS and CDR2 YFSETQ. V was clipped by 7 bases and J by 1 base, with 11 bases between them. The CDR3 length is 14 residues. CDR3 nucleotide sequence: TGCGCCAGCTTCACCCAGGGGAACACCGGGGAGCTGTTTTTT. Protein product: CASFTQGNTGELFF.

This clonotype occurred a few times. The V call is TRBV3-1, the J call TRBJ2-7, with unresolved D. The CDR3 runs 14 residues. Germline lookup yields CDR1 LGHDT and CDR2 YNNKEL (reference sequence). With 1 base removed from V and 1 base from J, the gap between germline ends came to 8 bases. CDR3 DNA sequence: TGTGCCAGCAGCCAAGTAACCCCTTCCTACGAGCAGTACTTC. Its protein is CASSQVTPSYEQYF.

The chain joins TRBV12-3 or TRBV12-4 to TRBJ1-2; 10 nucleotides match TRBD1. The CDR3 extends over 15 amino acids. J lost 7 bases, V lost 6 bases, and 11 bases had no gene match. The CDR3 nucleotides are TGTGCCAGCAGCTTCACAAGACAGGGGGCAGTTGGCTACACCTTC. Its protein is CASSFTRQGAVGYTF.

This clonotype appeared a few times. The chain is built from TRBV4-3 and TRBJ2-3; 9 bases are shared with TRBD1. The trim removed 3 bases at V and 6 bases at J, leaving 13 bases unmatched. The CDR3 extends over 17 amino acids. Germline CDR1 and CDR2: LGHNA and YSLEER. CDR3 sequence: CASSHKSLTGGSDTQYF. In DNA, the CDR3 is TGCGCCAGCAGCCATAAAAGCCTAACAGGGGGCTCGGATACGCAGTATTTT.

The chain couples TRBV11-2 to TRBJ2-7; possibly TRBD1 for D (5 bases). Germline V gene sequence: CDR1 SGHAT, CDR2 FQNNGV. The length of the CDR3 is 15 residues. Trimming took off 0 bases at V and 2 bases at J, with 11 bases between the two ends. The CDR3 DNA reads as TGTGCCAGCAGCTTAGAGCCAGGGCCTGCCTACGAGCAGTACTTC. This sequence encodes CASSLEPGPAYEQYF. The full variable domain, in which reference TRBV11-2 and TRBJ2-7 provide the parts outside the CDR3, is EAGVAQSPRYKIIEKRQSVAFWCNPISGHATLYWYQQILGQGPKLLIQFQNNGVVDDSQLPKDRFSAERLKGVDSTLKIQPAKLEDSAVYLCASSLEPGPAYEQYFGPGTRLTVT.

V is TRBV5-1 and J is TRBJ2-3; the D is unclear. This CDR3 spans 15 amino acids. Trimming removed 4 bases from V and 4 bases from J, with 16 bases in between. In germline, CDR1 is SGHRS, CDR2 YFSETQ. The CDR3 loop is CASSPIIGSPDTQYF. The CDR3, as DNA: TGCGCCAGCAGCCCTATAATTGGATCCCCAGATACGCAGTATTTT.

The sample holds a few counts of this clonotype. This chain uses TRBV4-3 with TRBJ1-2; D ambiguous. Trimming shortened V by 4 bases and J by 4 bases, and 13 bases separated the two germline ends. The germline CDR1 and CDR2 sequences are LGHNA and YSLEER. The CDR3 length is 14 residues. The CDR3 sequence: CASSPQRAGYGYTF. CDR3 DNA: TGCGCCAGCAGCCCTCAGAGGGCAGGCTATGGCTACACCTTC.

This clonotype showed up just a few times. The genes are TRBV5-1 and TRBJ1-1; maybe TRBD1 (5 bases). Germline V gene data show CDR1 as SGHRS and CDR2 as YFSETQ. V was shortened by 0 bases and J by 4 bases, with 7 bases between the two germline ends. The CDR3 contains 13 residues. CDR3 protein: CASSLDGATEAFF. The CDR3, as DNA: TGCGCCAGCAGCTTGGACGGGGCCACTGAAGCTTTCTTT.

The table lists this clonotype with a few counts. The chain carries TRBV29-1 and TRBJ2-7; 9 bases fit TRBD2. Germline trimming cut 2 bases from V and 4 bases from J; bases unmatched to any gene: 9. Per germline, CDR1 SQVTM and CDR2 ANQGSEA. This CDR3 has 15 residues. The DNA of the CDR3 is TGCAGCGTTGAAATAGGAGGGACTAGCCTTTACGAGCAGTACTTC. Encoded protein: CSVEIGGTSLYEQYF.

The V call is TRBV20-1, the J call TRBJ1-2, with 8 bases fitting TRBD1. Losses at the gene ends were 2 bases for V and 8 bases for J; bases not matched to a gene: 7. Germline V gives CDR1 DFQATT, CDR2 SNEGSKA (reference sequence). The CDR3 runs 13 residues. CDR3 in amino acids: CSARQGASKGYTF. In nucleotides, the CDR3 is TGCAGTGCTAGACAGGGGGCATCTAAAGGCTACACCTTC.

The rearrangement uses TRBV6-5 and TRBJ2-2; the match to TRBD1 covers 7 bases. The germline gives CDR1 MNHEY, CDR2 SVGAGI. This CDR3 contains 15 residues. V gave up 3 bases and J gave up 3 bases; unmatched junction bases: 4. In DNA form, the CDR3 reads TGTGCCAGCAGTTATCGGGACAGACACACCGGGGAGCTGTTTTTT. Translation gives CASSYRDRHTGELFF.

In its sample, this clonotype was seen many times. The gene calls are TRBV9 and TRBJ1-2; D is possibly TRBD1 (6 bases). V lost 4 bases and J lost 6, with 19 bases in between. The CDR3 runs 15 residues. Germline V gene data show CDR1 as SGDLS and CDR2 as YYNGEE. CDR3 in DNA: TGTGCCAGCAGCACCTCTTCAGGGGCAGGGCATGGCTACACCTTC. Residues: CASSTSSGAGHGYTF.

This clonotype was seen a few times. This sequence joins TRBV5-1 and TRBJ1-1; D is possibly TRBD1 (5 bases). This CDR3 has 12 residues. V was shortened by 7 bases and J by 4 bases, with 11 bases between the two germline ends. Germline V gene sequence: CDR1 SGHRS, CDR2 YFSETQ. CDR3 nucleotides: TGCGCCAGCGGCAGGGTTGGCACTGAAGCTTTCTTT. Translating gives CASGRVGTEAFF.

This clonotype was seen a handful of times. The chain has TRBV2 and TRBJ1-5, with D maybe TRBD1 (5 bases). CDR3 length equals 13 residues. Germline assignment: CDR1 SNHLY and CDR2 FYNNEI. The V end lost 2 bases, the J end lost 15 bases, and 17 bases lay between the germline ends. The CDR3 DNA follows: TGTGCCAGCAGTGAATTAGTGGGACTCTTACGGCATTTT. Amino acids: CASSELVGLLRHF.

At least ten counts were recorded for this clonotype. The chain uses TRBV29-1 and TRBJ1-5; D unclear. The CDR3 runs 13 residues. V lost 6 bases, J lost 3 bases, and 12 bases lay in between. CDR1 and CDR2 from the germline V gene are SQVTM and ANQGSEA. CDR3: CSVAGQNNQPQHF. CDR3 nucleotides: TGCAGCGTCGCCGGCCAAAACAATCAGCCCCAGCATTTT.

V gene TRBV4-1 combines with J gene TRBJ1-4, with no clear D. CDR3 length equals 18 residues. With 1 base removed from V and 0 bases from J, the gap between germline ends came to 15 bases. CDR1 and CDR2 (germline): MGHRA, YSYEKL. DNA of the CDR3: TGCGCCAGCAGCCAAGTGGCGACCTTTTTTGCAACTAATGAAAAACTGTTTTTT. Translating it yields CASSQVATFFATNEKLFF.

The sample holds many counts of this clonotype. The chain employs TRBV20-1 and TRBJ1-2; D is uncertain. The germline gives CDR1 DFQATT, CDR2 SNEGSKA (reference sequence). The V gene lost 5 bases and the J gene lost 4 bases, with 20 bases spanning the gap. CDR3 length equals 15 residues. CDR3 coding DNA: TGCAGTGCTCCCTGGGGAGGTGGGGTGGGCTATGGCTACACCTTC. Translated, it gives CSAPWGGGVGYGYTF.

This clonotype has only a few counts. The rearrangement uses TRBV24-1 and TRBJ1-5; no reliable D call. Deletions cut 0 bases from V and 9 bases from J, with 5 bases between. The CDR3 runs to 12 residues. Germline V lookup: CDR1 KGHDR, CDR2 SFDVKD. The CDR3 region has the DNA TGTGCCACCAGTGATTTGTATGGGCCCCAGCATTTT. Residues: CATSDLYGPQHF.

The gene calls are TRBV5-1 and TRBJ2-7; D perhaps matches TRBD2 (6 bases). CDR1 and CDR2 from the germline V gene are SGHRS and YFSETQ. This CDR3 contains 13 residues. Trimming left V 3 bases short and J 7 bases short, with 14 bases between. In nucleotides, the CDR3 is TGCGCCAGCAGCTCGGGCGAGGGGAGGGAGCAGTACTTC. The encoded protein is CASSSGEGREQYF.

The chain employs TRBV24-1 and TRBJ2-3; weak D call: TRBD1 (6 bases). Germline V CDR1 and CDR2: KGHDR, SFDVKD. The CDR3 is 16 amino acids. V was shortened by 9 bases and J by 2 bases, with 20 bases between the two germline ends. The DNA for the CDR3 is TGTGCCACCTTCGAAGACAGGTCCCCTCACACAGATACGCAGTATTTT. Its protein is CATFEDRSPHTDTQYF.